These 27 T cell receptor beta chains came from one sample sequenced in a study of cytotoxic CD8 clonotypes in ibrutinib-treated CLL. Data came from immunoSEQ multiplex PCR; TCRdb stores just in-frame clones and leaves some out. The table lists 300,000 to 400,000 clones, roughly 71% of them singletons, with around 6.5% in the top ten. Sequencing used PBMCs, obtained after 36 months of ibrutinib treatment. The receptors stem from a human donor with chronic lymphocytic leukemia.

V usage is TRBV15 and J usage is TRBJ2-7; D remains ambiguous. This CDR3 is 13 amino acids long. Per the germline V gene, CDR1 is LNHNV and CDR2 is YYDKDF (reference sequence). The ends were cut back, 1 base at V and 6 bases at J, with 10 bases in the middle. The CDR3 nucleotides are TGTGCCACCAGCAGAGGGTCATGGGGCGAGCAGTACTTC. Translation gives CATSRGSWGEQYF.

This clone showed up just a few times. The CDR3: CASFVRGQNNIRYGYTF. The CDR3 DNA follows: TGTGCCAGCTTTGTGAGGGGACAGAATAATATCCGCTATGGCTACACCTTC. The chain links TRBV6-4 to TRBJ1-2; 7 bases are a match to TRBD1. In germline, CDR1 is MRHNA, CDR2 SNTAGT. Trimming cost V 8 bases and J 4 bases; bases outside gene matches: 19. This CDR3 comprises 17 residues.

CDR3 in amino acids: CASSPRPNTDTQYF. The CDR3 DNA is TGTGCCAGCAGCCCCCGGCCGAACACAGATACGCAGTATTTT. The chain uses TRBV7-2 and TRBJ2-3; the D is unclear. This CDR3 comprises 14 residues. The V end lost 5 bases, the J end lost 2 bases, and 11 bases lay between the germline ends. Germline CDR1 SGHTA, CDR2 FQGNSA.

This clone was seen a few times. The chain carries TRBV10-2 and TRBJ1-6; 8 bases are shared with TRBD1. V shed 2 bases and J 7 bases; nucleotides not matched to a gene: 4. The CDR3 length is 15 residues. Per germline, CDR1 WSHSY and CDR2 SAAADI. The CDR3 region is CASSEHRQGNSPLHF. The CDR3 DNA follows: TGCGCCAGCAGTGAGCACAGACAGGGGAATTCACCCCTCCACTTT.

This chain uses TRBV19 with TRBJ1-2; the D gene is possibly TRBD1 (5 bases). Trimming shortened V by 7 bases and J by 1 base, and 16 bases separated the two germline ends. The germline CDR1 and CDR2 sequences are LNHDA and SQIVND (reference sequence). The CDR3 length is 15 residues. CDR3 amino acids: CASTQQGLVNYGYTF. For the CDR3, the DNA is TGTGCCAGTACCCAGCAGGGACTTGTTAACTATGGCTACACCTTC.

V is TRBV5-1 and J is TRBJ2-3; 12 positions agree with TRBD2. The V segment lost 2 bases and the J segment 2 bases; nucleotides outside the gene matches: 3. Germline V gene lookup returns CDR1 SGHRS and CDR2 YFSETQ. The CDR3 is 16 residues long. The CDR3, as DNA: TGCGCCAGCAGCTTACTAGCGGGGGGCGACACAGATACGCAGTATTTT. This gives the protein CASSLLAGGDTDTQYF. The variable domain in full, with the rest retrieved from reference TRBV5-1 and TRBJ2-3, is KAGVTQTPRYLIKTRGQQVTLSCSPISGHRSVSWYQQTPGQGLQFLFEYFSETQRNKGNFPGRFSGRQFSNSRSEMNVSTLELGDSALYLCASSLLAGGDTDTQYFGPGTRLTVL.

The CDR3 region is CASSFYRGETQYF. In nucleotides, the CDR3 is TGTGCCAGCAGCTTCTATAGAGGAGAGACCCAGTACTTC. The chain recombines TRBV7-9 with TRBJ2-5; D is ambiguous. Trimming stripped 3 bases from V and 4 bases from J, with 9 bases between. The CDR3 runs 13 residues. CDR1 is SEHNR, CDR2 FQNEAQ, per germline (reference sequence).

CDR3 residues: CASRHQWTSGLFSTDTQYF. DNA of the CDR3: TGCGCCAGCAGGCACCAATGGACTAGCGGACTCTTTAGCACAGATACGCAGTATTTT. This rearrangement joins TRBV4-1 to TRBJ2-3, with 10 nucleotides matching TRBD2. The CDR3 has 19 amino acids. Germline CDR1 MGHRA, CDR2 YSYEKL. The J segment lost 0 bases and the V segment lost 6 bases, leaving 15 bases of the junction unmatched.

The chain is built from TRBV10-2 and TRBJ2-5; no clear D. CDR1 and CDR2 from the germline V gene are WSHSY and SAAADI. This CDR3 contains 10 residues. The V and J ends lost 4 bases and 5 bases respectively, with 2 bases between them. CDR3 residues: CASSGETQYF. The CDR3 DNA is TGCGCCAGCAGTGGTGAGACCCAGTACTTC.

This rearrangement joins TRBV5-4 to TRBJ1-1; a weak D match, TRBD1 (6 bases). The germline gives CDR1 SGHNT, CDR2 YYREEE (reference sequence). CDR3 length: 14 residues. Deletions cut 0 bases from V and 4 bases from J, with 10 bases between. The CDR3: CASSLGGPSTEAFF. The DNA of the CDR3 is TGTGCCAGCAGCTTGGGGGGGCCGAGCACTGAAGCTTTCTTT.

Only a few counts were recorded for this clone. The V and J genes are TRBV7-6 and TRBJ1-3, with D hard to call. Germline V gives CDR1 SGHVS, CDR2 FNYEAQ. This CDR3 has 14 residues. With 7 bases removed from V and 3 bases from J, the gap between germline ends came to 13 bases. The CDR3 reads CASTPEVGGNTIYF. CDR3 bases: TGTGCCAGCACCCCCGAGGTGGGTGGAAACACCATATATTTT.

The chain has TRBV19 and TRBJ2-2, with D possibly matching TRBD1 (5 bases). Per the germline V gene, CDR1 is LNHDA and CDR2 is SQIVND (reference sequence). Between the trimmed V and J ends, which lost 5 bases and 6 bases, there was a span of 16 bases. The CDR3 extends over 15 amino acids. As DNA, the CDR3 is TGTGCCAGTAGTCCGCAGGGTTTATCGGCCGGGGAGCTGTTTTTT. It yields the protein CASSPQGLSAGELFF.

CDR3 sequence: CASSGNRVGYGYTF. The CDR3 bases are TGTGCCAGCAGCGGAAACAGGGTGGGCTATGGCTACACCTTC. V usage is TRBV7-8 and J usage is TRBJ1-2; D perhaps matches TRBD1 (6 bases). This CDR3 has 14 amino acids. Germline V CDR1 and CDR2: SGHVS, FQNEAQ. V was cut by 5 bases and J by 4 bases, with 14 bases left in between.

The chain joins TRBV19 to TRBJ1-6, with unresolved D. Germline V gene data show CDR1 as LNHDA and CDR2 as SQIVND (reference sequence). This CDR3 region has 13 residues. The ends were cut back, 3 bases at V and 8 bases at J, with 8 bases in the middle. CDR3 nucleotides: TGTGCCAGTAGTATTGGCGGGCATTCACCCCTCCACTTT. Translating gives CASSIGGHSPLHF.

The chain couples TRBV5-6 to TRBJ2-6; D is unclear. The germline V and J ends were trimmed by 4 bases and 4 bases, with 12 bases remaining between them. Germline V gene data show CDR1 as SGHDT and CDR2 as YYEEEE. The CDR3 loop spans 15 amino acids. The CDR3 DNA reads TGTGCCAGCAGCGCCAACCCCCTAGGGGCCAACGTCCTGACTTTC. Amino acids: CASSANPLGANVLTF.

The chain uses TRBV15 and TRBJ2-2, with 11 bases aligning to TRBD1. V shed 6 bases and J 7 bases; nucleotides not matched to a gene: 7. The CDR3 contains 15 residues. The germline CDR1 and CDR2 sequences are LNHNV and YYDKDF (reference sequence). The CDR3 reads CATRNQDRGHGELFF. In nucleotides, the CDR3 is TGTGCCACCAGGAACCAGGACAGGGGGCACGGGGAGCTGTTTTTT.

This rearrangement joins TRBV4-3 to TRBJ2-3; the D is unclear. Trimming shortened V by 0 bases and J by 1 base, and 11 bases separated the two germline ends. The CDR3 extends over 16 amino acids. From germline, CDR1 is LGHNA and CDR2 YSLEER. CDR3 bases: TGCGCCAGCAGCCAAGATTGGCGGAGTGGCACAGATACGCAGTATTTT. Translated: CASSQDWRSGTDTQYF.

This clone was found a few times. The CDR3 region has the DNA TGCGCCAGCAGCCGGCGGACTAGCGGTAACACCGGGGAGCTGTTTTTT. Translation: CASSRRTSGNTGELFF. The chain is built from TRBV5-1 and TRBJ2-2; TRBD2 aligns across 10 bases. V was clipped by 4 bases and J by 2 bases; unmatched bases: 5. This CDR3 spans 16 amino acids. The germline CDR1 and CDR2 sequences are SGHRS and YFSETQ.

CDR3 DNA: TGTGCCAGCAGTTCTGGACAGGCGTGGGCAGATACGCAGTATTTT. This translates into CASSSGQAWADTQYF. V is TRBV28 and J is TRBJ2-3; 7 nucleotides align to TRBD1. The germline V gene encodes CDR1 MDHEN and CDR2 SYDVKM. Germline trimming cut 4 bases from V and 4 bases from J; bases unmatched to any gene: 8. The CDR3 sequence is 15 residues long.

J is TRBJ2-5 and V is TRBV7-9; D perhaps matches TRBD1 (5 bases). Germline CDR1 is SEHNR and CDR2 is FQNEAQ (reference sequence). V lost 5 bases, J lost 1 base, and 14 bases lay in between. This CDR3 is 15 amino acids long. DNA of the CDR3: TGTGCCAGCAGCCGCGTGCGAAGGGGCCAAGAGACCCAGTACTTC. Protein: CASSRVRRGQETQYF.

V and J are TRBV19 and TRBJ1-1, with D hard to call. CDR3 length equals 12 residues. The germline CDR1 and CDR2 sequences are LNHDA and SQIVND (reference sequence). The V end lost 11 bases, the J end lost 7 bases, and 17 bases lay between the germline ends. The CDR3 sequence: CASSIVGYEAFF. The CDR3 nucleotides are TGTGCCTCAAGTATTGTAGGATATGAAGCTTTCTTT. Supplemented by reference TRBV19 and TRBJ1-1, the full variable domain reads DGGITQSPKYLFRKEGQNVTLSCEQNLNHDAMYWYRQDPGQGLRLIYYSQIVNDFQKGDIAEGYSVSREKKESFPLTVTSAQKNPTAFYLCASSIVGYEAFFGQGTRLTVV.

The chain joins TRBV18 to TRBJ1-4; 8 positions match TRBD1. Trimming removed 6 bases from V and 8 bases from J; junction bases left unmatched: 11. Germline-derived CDR1 and CDR2 are KGHSH and LQKENI. The length of the CDR3 is 15 residues. CDR3 sequence: CASSPRQGREEKLFF. The DNA of the CDR3 is TGTGCCAGCTCGCCGAGACAGGGGAGAGAGGAAAAACTGTTTTTT.

This clone appeared once. This chain links TRBV6-5 with TRBJ1-5; D unclear. The CDR3 spans 15 residues. V was shortened by 6 bases and J by 1 base, with 13 bases between the two germline ends. Germline CDR1 MNHEY, CDR2 SVGAGI. CDR3 coding DNA: TGTGCCAGCAGCGCTCGTCCCGGAAGCAATCAGCCCCAGCATTTT. Translating it yields CASSARPGSNQPQHF.

This clone was recorded a few times. The chain carries TRBV14 and TRBJ2-7; TRBD1 matches at 8 bases. J was trimmed by 4 bases and V by 4 bases; bases with no gene match: 6. This CDR3 is built from 14 residues. Germline V gene lookup returns CDR1 SGHDN and CDR2 FVKESK. The CDR3 nucleotides read TGTGCCAGCAGCCCCCGGACAGGGATTTACGAGCAGTACTTC. Translated: CASSPRTGIYEQYF.

V gene TRBV4-3 combines with J gene TRBJ2-2, with TRBD2 identical over 13 bases. Germline trimming cut 4 bases from V and 5 bases from J; bases unmatched to any gene: 7. The CDR3 sequence is 17 residues long. Germline V gene sequence: CDR1 LGHNA, CDR2 YSLEER. The CDR3 region is CASSLDGLAGVTGELFF. In nucleotides, the CDR3 is TGCGCCAGCAGCCTGGATGGACTAGCGGGAGTTACCGGGGAGCTGTTTTTT.

This clone was detected only a few times. V usage is TRBV5-6 and J usage is TRBJ2-7, with D perhaps TRBD1 or TRBD2 (6 bases each). Germline-derived CDR1 and CDR2 are SGHDT and YYEEEE. V lost 1 base and J 7 bases, leaving 12 bases between the germline ends. The CDR3 runs to 13 residues. The CDR3 DNA sequence: TGTGCCAGCAGCTTGCTCGGGGGCGGGGAGCAGTACTTC. Translating it yields CASSLLGGGEQYF.

This chain links TRBV29-1 with TRBJ1-2; D not certain. CDR3 length equals 11 residues. Trimming took off 4 bases at V and 6 bases at J, with 9 bases between the two ends. Germline V gives CDR1 SQVTM, CDR2 ANQGSEA. The CDR3 sequence: CSVGHYDGYTF. CDR3 DNA: TGCAGCGTTGGACATTACGATGGCTACACCTTC. The full variable domain, with the rest looked up from reference TRBV29-1 and TRBJ1-2, is SAVISQKPSRDICQRGTSLTIQCQVDSQVTMMFWYRQQPGQSLTLIATANQGSEATYESGFVIDKFPISRPNLTFSTLTVSNMSPEDSSIYLCSVGHYDGYTFGSGTRLTVV.